This T cell receptor beta chain was retrieved from a study of T cells after yellow fever vaccination. Study-wide background: When fractions had low cell numbers, they were prepared with SMART-Seq v4 Ultra Low Input.

Overall study results and limits: Abundant bulk-derived clonotypes could contaminate FACS-sorted repertoires. Post-booster repertoires again held most primary-vaccination clones (roughly 96% CD4, approximately 90% CD8).

This clonotype has more than one count but fewer than ten. The target antigen is unknown. Making TCR cDNA involved 5'RACE template switching, which added UMIs and a universal primer site. TCRdb re-analysed the 5' RACE reads in MiXCR, keeping a single row per CDR3 protein. The sample consists of some 500,000 distinct CDR3 sequences, 13% of them appearing once. Sequencing was performed on PBMCs, taken on the day of the yellow fever booster vaccination. The sequence was collected from a man aged 25-45 years who received the YFV17D yellow fever vaccine.

As DNA, the CDR3 is TGTGCCACCAGCAGACAGGGTTCGGAGACCCAGTACTTC. It yields the protein CATSRQGSETQYF. The chain has TRBV15 and TRBJ2-5; maybe TRBD1 (5 bases). This CDR3 region has 13 residues. Germline loops: CDR1 LNHNV, CDR2 YYDKDF (reference sequence). V lost 2 bases and J 5 bases, leaving 9 bases between the germline ends.